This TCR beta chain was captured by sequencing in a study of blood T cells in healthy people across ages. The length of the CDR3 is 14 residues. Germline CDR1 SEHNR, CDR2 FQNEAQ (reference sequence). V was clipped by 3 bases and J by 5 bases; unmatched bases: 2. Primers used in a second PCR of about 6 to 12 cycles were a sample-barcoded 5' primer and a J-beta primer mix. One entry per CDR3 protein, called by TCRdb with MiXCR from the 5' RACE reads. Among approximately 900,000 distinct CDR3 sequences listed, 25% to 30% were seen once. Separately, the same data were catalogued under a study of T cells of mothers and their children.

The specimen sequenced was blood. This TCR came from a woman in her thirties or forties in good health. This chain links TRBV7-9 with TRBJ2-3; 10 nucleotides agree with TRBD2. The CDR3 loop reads CASSFTSGEDTQYF. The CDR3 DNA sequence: TGTGCCAGCAGCTTCACTAGCGGGGAAGATACGCAGTATTTT.